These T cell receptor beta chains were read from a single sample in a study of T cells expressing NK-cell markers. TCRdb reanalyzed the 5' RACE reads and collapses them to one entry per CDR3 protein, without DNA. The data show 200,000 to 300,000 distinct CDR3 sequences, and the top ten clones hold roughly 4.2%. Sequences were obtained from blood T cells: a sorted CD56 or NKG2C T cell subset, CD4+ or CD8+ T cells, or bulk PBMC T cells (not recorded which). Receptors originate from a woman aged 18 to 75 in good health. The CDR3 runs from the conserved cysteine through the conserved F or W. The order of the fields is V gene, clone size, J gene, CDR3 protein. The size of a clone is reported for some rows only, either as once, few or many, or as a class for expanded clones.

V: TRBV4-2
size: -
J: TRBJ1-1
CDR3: CASSRTGGQMNTEAFF

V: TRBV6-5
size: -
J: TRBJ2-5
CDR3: CASSSRAGSETQYF

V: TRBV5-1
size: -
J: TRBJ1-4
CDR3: CASGWSNEKLFF

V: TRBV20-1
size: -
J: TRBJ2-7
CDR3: CSADRGHEQYF

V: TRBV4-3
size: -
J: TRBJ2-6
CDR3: CASSHLRGSGANVLTF

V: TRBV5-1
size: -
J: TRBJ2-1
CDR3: CASSFWGHEQFF

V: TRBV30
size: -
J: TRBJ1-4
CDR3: CAWSVGPTNEKLFF

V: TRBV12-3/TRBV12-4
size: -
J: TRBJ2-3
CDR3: CASSFRREGLTDTQYF

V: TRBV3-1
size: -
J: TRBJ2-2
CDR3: CASSQGQLNTGELFF

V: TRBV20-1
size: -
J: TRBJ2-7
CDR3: CSARDSRTGEYKKSYEQYF

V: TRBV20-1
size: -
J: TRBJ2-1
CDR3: CSAPPSGEYNEQFF

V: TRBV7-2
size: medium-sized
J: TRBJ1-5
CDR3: CASSNRLSNQPQHF

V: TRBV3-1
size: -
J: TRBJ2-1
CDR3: CASSQRGTSRNEQFF

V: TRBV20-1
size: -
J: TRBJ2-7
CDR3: CSARDTGTGFYEQYF

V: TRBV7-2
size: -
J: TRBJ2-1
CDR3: CASSSTGVSSYNEQFF

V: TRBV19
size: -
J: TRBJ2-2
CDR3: CASSPPSLVYTGELFF

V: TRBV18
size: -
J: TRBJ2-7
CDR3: CASSLAPRDEQYF

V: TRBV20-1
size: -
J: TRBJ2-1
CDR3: CSATRAGLDNEQFF